Presented here are 15 T cell receptor beta chains from one specimen sequenced in a study of radiation and T cells in renal cell carcinoma. The protocol was immunoSEQ multiplex PCR, while the TCRdb copy is restricted to in-frame clones and leaves out a portion. Among more than 60,000 clones listed, roughly 85% were seen once. Time point specified: blood 4 weeks post-SBRT, at nephrectomy. Treatment: 15 Gy SBRT to primary tumor, nephrectomy 4 weeks later. Material: blood, obtained from a patient whose treatment included radiotherapy and nephrectomy. These receptor sequences come from a woman aged 60 to 75 with renal cell carcinoma.

The chain has TRBV4-1 and TRBJ2-5; the match to TRBD1 covers 8 bases. With V trimmed by 0 bases and J by 0 bases, 6 bases remained unmatched. The germline V gene encodes CDR1 MGHRA and CDR2 YSYEKL. The CDR3 runs 17 residues. This chain's CDR3 is CASSQDRTGTYQETQYF. In DNA, the CDR3 is TGCGCCAGCAGCCAAGATCGGACAGGGACCTACCAAGAGACCCAGTACTTC.

The chain recombines TRBV19 with TRBJ2-6; the D gene is possibly TRBD2 (5 bases). There are 15 residues in the CDR3. Trimming took 3 bases from V and 1 from J, leaving 7 bases between them. The germline V gene encodes CDR1 LNHDA and CDR2 SQIVND (reference sequence). CDR3 DNA sequence: TGTGCCAGTAGTATTGAGGGTTCTGGGGCCAACGTCCTGACTTTC. Protein sequence: CASSIEGSGANVLTF.

The J gene is TRBJ2-5, the V gene TRBV7-3; the D gene is possibly TRBD1 (5 bases). Trimming shortened V by 5 bases and J by 4 bases, and 11 bases separated the two germline ends. Germline V gene data show CDR1 as SGHTA and CDR2 as FQGTGA. The CDR3 spans 13 residues. CDR3 sequence reads: CASSQGVGETQYF. As DNA, the CDR3 is TGTGCCAGCAGCCAAGGGGTCGGAGAGACCCAGTACTTC.

The rearrangement links TRBV7-9 to TRBJ2-5; 15 bases fit TRBD2. Germline CDR1 and CDR2: SEHNR and FQNEAQ (reference sequence). The V and J ends lost 4 bases and 4 bases, in that order; junction bases with no gene match: 1. This CDR3 contains 15 residues. The CDR3 spells CASSWTSGGVETQYF. In DNA, the CDR3 is TGTGCCAGCAGCTGGACTAGCGGGGGGGTAGAGACCCAGTACTTC.

The V call is TRBV6-5, the J call TRBJ2-1; D unresolved. From germline, CDR1 is MNHEY and CDR2 SVGAGI. This CDR3 is 16 amino acids long. V was cut by 2 bases and J by 9 bases, with 20 bases left in between. Written as DNA, the CDR3 is TGTGCCAGCAGTTACGGATGGGCTAGTCGAAAGAGTGAGCAGTTCTTC. Protein: CASSYGWASRKSEQFF.

The chain has TRBV19 and TRBJ2-5; 8 nucleotides line up with TRBD1. Trimming at V came to 3 bases and at J to 7 bases, leaving 10 bases not matched to a gene. The CDR3 covers 15 residues. Germline lookup yields CDR1 LNHDA and CDR2 SQIVND (reference sequence). The CDR3, as DNA: TGTGCCAGTAGTATGGAGACAGGGGCTCCAGGGACCCAGTACTTC. It specifies CASSMETGAPGTQYF.

This chain joins TRBV7-3 and TRBJ2-7, with 14 bases identical to TRBD2. Trimming at V came to 4 bases and at J to 2 bases, leaving 7 bases not matched to a gene. Per the germline V gene, CDR1 is SGHTA and CDR2 is FQGTGA. The CDR3 totals 17 residues. The CDR3 DNA sequence: TGTGCCAGCAGCTCAAATGGACTAGCGGGAGGTCCCTACGAGCAGTACTTC. Protein sequence: CASSSNGLAGGPYEQYF. Complete variable domain (other parts from reference TRBV7-3 and TRBJ2-7): GAGVSQTPSNKVTEKGKYVELRCDPISGHTALYWYRQSLGQGPEFLIYFQGTGAADDSGLPNDRFFAVRPEGSVSTLKIQRTERGDSAVYLCASSSNGLAGGPYEQYFGPGTRLTVT.

The sample holds a few counts of this clone. V usage is TRBV11-2 and J usage is TRBJ2-6; no clear D gene. The germline gives CDR1 SGHAT, CDR2 FQNNGV. V was trimmed by 2 bases and J by 1 base, leaving 9 bases between them. The CDR3 covers 16 residues. CDR3 sequence (DNA): TGTGCCAGCAGCTTAAGGCCGAGGTCTGGGGCCAACGTCCTGACTTTC. Encoded protein: CASSLRPRSGANVLTF.

V usage is TRBV9 and J usage is TRBJ2-7; the D gene is possibly TRBD1 (7 bases). In germline, CDR1 is SGDLS, CDR2 YYNGEE. This CDR3 is built from 14 residues. Trimming removed 2 bases at V and 6 bases at J, with 15 bases between. In DNA form, the CDR3 reads TGTGCCAGCAGCGTGGTTCGACAGGGAGGCGAGCAGTACTTC. This translates into CASSVVRQGGEQYF.

In DNA, the CDR3 is TGTGCCAGCAGTTACTCGCGGCCCGGGACCAGCTGGGAGCTGTTTTTT. It yields the protein CASSYSRPGTSWELFF. The chain recombines TRBV6-5 with TRBJ2-2, with D perhaps TRBD1 or TRBD2 (5 bases each). CDR3 size: 16 residues. Trimming left V 0 bases short and J 9 bases short, with 17 bases between. Germline V CDR1 and CDR2: MNHEY, SVGAGI.

The chain employs TRBV7-9 and TRBJ2-5; D gene unclear. Germline-derived CDR1 and CDR2 are SEHNR and FQNEAQ (reference sequence). The ends were cut back, 5 bases at V and 3 bases at J, with 7 bases in the middle. This CDR3 is 12 amino acids long. In DNA form, the CDR3 reads TGTGCCAGCAGCCCAGCCGAAGAGACCCAGTACTTC. Its protein product is CASSPAEETQYF.

On this clone itself: Other DNA sequences within the sample encode an identical CDR3. This chain joins TRBV7-2 and TRBJ1-2; D unresolved. Germline V gives CDR1 SGHTA, CDR2 FQGNSA. The CDR3 contains 13 residues. The V gene lost 1 base and the J gene lost 3 bases, with 6 bases spanning the gap. CDR3 nucleotide sequence: TGTGCCAGCAGCTTAGGACTGGACTATGGCTACACCTTC. Its translation is CASSLGLDYGYTF.

The gene calls are TRBV4-2 and TRBJ1-2; D is unclear. This CDR3 comprises 13 residues. Between the trimmed V and J ends, which lost 4 bases and 6 bases, there was a span of 12 bases. Germline values: CDR1 LGHNA, CDR2 YNFKEQ. The CDR3 DNA follows: TGTGCCAGCAGCCCAGGTTGGGTTGATGGCTACACCTTC. It specifies CASSPGWVDGYTF.

The chain recombines TRBV9 with TRBJ1-5, with D hard to call. Trimming left V 0 bases short and J 4 bases short, with 11 bases between. The V gene's germline CDR1 is SGDLS and CDR2 YYNGEE. The CDR3 contains 15 residues. The CDR3: CASSVGGLENQPQHF. The CDR3 bases are TGTGCCAGCAGCGTAGGAGGGCTAGAGAATCAGCCCCAGCATTTT.

This clone was counted only a few times. V and J are TRBV2 and TRBJ1-6; D is uncertain. Germline V gene sequence: CDR1 SNHLY, CDR2 FYNNEI. V lost 3 bases to trimming and J lost 10 bases, with 7 bases between them. There are 12 residues in the CDR3. CDR3 in DNA: TGTGCCAGCAGTGAGGAGGTATCACCCCTCCACTTT. This sequence encodes CASSEEVSPLHF.